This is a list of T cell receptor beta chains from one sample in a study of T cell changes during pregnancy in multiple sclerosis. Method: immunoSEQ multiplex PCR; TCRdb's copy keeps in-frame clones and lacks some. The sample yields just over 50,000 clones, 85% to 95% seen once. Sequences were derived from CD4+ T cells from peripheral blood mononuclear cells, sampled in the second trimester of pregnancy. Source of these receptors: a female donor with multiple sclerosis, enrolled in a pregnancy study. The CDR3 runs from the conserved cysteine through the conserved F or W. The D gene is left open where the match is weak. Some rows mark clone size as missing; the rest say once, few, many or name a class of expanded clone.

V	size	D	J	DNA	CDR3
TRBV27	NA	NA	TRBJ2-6	TGTGCCAGCAGTGGGATCCCGGGACAACTGACTTTC	CASSGIPGQLTF
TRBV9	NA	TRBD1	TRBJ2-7	TGTGCCAGCAGCGTCGTGGGACAGGGGGCGAGGGAGCAGTACTTC	CASSVVGQGAREQYF
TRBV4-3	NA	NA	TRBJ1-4	TGCGCCAGCAGCCCCTCAGGCGGAGGGCTTGGAACTAATGAAAAACTGTTTTTT	CASSPSGGGLGTNEKLFF
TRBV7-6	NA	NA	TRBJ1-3	TGTGCCAGCAGCCCCAGGGCAGCGGGGGGCTCTGGAAACACCATATATTTT	CASSPRAAGGSGNTIYF
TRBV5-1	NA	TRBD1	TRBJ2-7	TGCGCCAGCAGCTTGCCCCCGGGACAGGGTGGAGAGCAGTACTTC	CASSLPPGQGGEQYF
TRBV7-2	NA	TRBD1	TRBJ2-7	TGTGCCAGCAGCTTAAGTAGGGGGCCCTCCTACGAGCAGTACTTC	CASSLSRGPSYEQYF
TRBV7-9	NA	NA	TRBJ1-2	TGTGCCAGCAGCGATAGTAACTATGGCTACACCTTC	CASSDSNYGYTF
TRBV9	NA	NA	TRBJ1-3	TGTGCCAGCAGCGCCCTTCGTGGAGCCACCGGGAAGGACTCTGGAAACACCATATATTTT	CASSALRGATGKDSGNTIYF
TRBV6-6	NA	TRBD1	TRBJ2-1	TGTGCCAGCACCGACACAGGGGGCAAGGAATGGGAGCAGTTCTTC	CASTDTGGKEWEQFF
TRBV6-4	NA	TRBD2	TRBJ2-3	TGTGCCAGCAGCCACACTAGCGGTGGCACAGATACGCAGTATTTT	CASSHTSGGTDTQYF
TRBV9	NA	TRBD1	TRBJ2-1	TGTGCCAGCAGCCGATATCCCTCCCTCGACAGGGCCTACAATGAGCAGTTCTTC	CASSRYPSLDRAYNEQFF
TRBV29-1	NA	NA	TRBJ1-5	TGCAGCGCTGGGGCGGGGCAAGGTCAGCCCCAGCATTTT	CSAGAGQGQPQHF
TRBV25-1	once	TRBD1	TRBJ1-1	TGTGCCAGCAGAATGGGGACAGGGATGAACACTGAAGCTTTCTTT	CASRMGTGMNTEAFF
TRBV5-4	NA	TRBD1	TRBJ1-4	TGTGCCAGCAGCTTGGGGACGACCGGGACAGGCGAGCAAAAACTGTTTTTT	CASSLGTTGTGEQKLFF
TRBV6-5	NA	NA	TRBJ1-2	TGTGCCAGCAGTTACCAGGGGCACTCCTATGGCTACACCTTC	CASSYQGHSYGYTF
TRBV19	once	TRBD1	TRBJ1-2	TGTGCCAGTAGTATAGGACAGGGTCGGAACTATGGCTACACCTTC	CASSIGQGRNYGYTF
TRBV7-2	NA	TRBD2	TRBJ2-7	TGTGCCAGCAGCTTAGTCGGGACTAGCGGGGACGAGCAGTACTTC	CASSLVGTSGDEQYF
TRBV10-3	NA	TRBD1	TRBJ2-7	TGTGCCATCAGTGAGTCAGGGGGGACAGGGGGACCAAAGTACTTC	CAISESGGTGGPKYF
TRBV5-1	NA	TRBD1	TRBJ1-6	TGCGCCAGCAGCCCGGGGACAGTAAATTCACCCCTCCACTTT	CASSPGTVNSPLHF
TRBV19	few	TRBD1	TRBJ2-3	TGTGCCAGTAGTATAGGGACAGGGCGCACAGATACGCAGTATTTT	CASSIGTGRTDTQYF
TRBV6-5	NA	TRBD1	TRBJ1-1	TGTGCCAGCAGTTGGGGACAGGGAGCTGAAGCTTTCTTT	CASSWGQGAEAFF
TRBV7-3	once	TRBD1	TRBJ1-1	TGTGCCAGCAGCCTAAGGGGACAGACTGAAGCTTTCTTT	CASSLRGQTEAFF
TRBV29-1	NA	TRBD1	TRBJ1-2	TGCAGCGTATCCAGACAGGGAGGCTATGGCTACACCTTC	CSVSRQGGYGYTF
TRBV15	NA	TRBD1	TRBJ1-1	TGTGCCACCAGTACCGGGACAGGGGGCTCTTTTCCCCCGGCTGAAGCTTTCTTT	CATSTGTGGSFPPAEAFF
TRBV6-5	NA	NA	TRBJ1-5	TGTGCCAGCAGACACGGACAGTCTGGGCCCCAGCATTTT	CASRHGQSGPQHF
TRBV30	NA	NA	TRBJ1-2	TGTGCCTCGAACAGGAAGTTATATGGCTACACCTTC	CASNRKLYGYTF
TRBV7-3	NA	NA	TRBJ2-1	TGTGCCAGCAGCTTAAAACAGGCCATTTACAATGAGCAGTTCTTC	CASSLKQAIYNEQFF
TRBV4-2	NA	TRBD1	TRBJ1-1	TGTGCCAGCAGCCGATCGATACAGGGGGCGCGGGGGGACACTGAAGCTTTCTTT	CASSRSIQGARGDTEAFF
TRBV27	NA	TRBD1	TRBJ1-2	TGTGCCAGCAGTTTACAGGGGGATCCCTATGGCTACACCTTC	CASSLQGDPYGYTF
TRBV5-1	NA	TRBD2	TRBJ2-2	TGCGCCAGCAGTTGGCTAGCGGGGGCCGGCGGGGAGCTGTTTTTT	CASSWLAGAGGELFF
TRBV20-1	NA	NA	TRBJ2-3	TGCAGTGCTACGGGTGATACGCAGTATTTT	CSATGDTQYF
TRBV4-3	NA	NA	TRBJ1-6	TGCGCCAGCAGCCAAGATTTCGGGATTACTTCACCCCTCCACTTT	CASSQDFGITSPLHF
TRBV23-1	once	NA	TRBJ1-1	TGCGCCAGCAGACCTACCCCTGAAGCTTTCTTT	CASRPTPEAFF
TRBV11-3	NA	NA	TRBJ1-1	TGTGCCAGCAGCTTAGGAGGCAGGGGTATGACTGAAGCTTTCTTT	CASSLGGRGMTEAFF
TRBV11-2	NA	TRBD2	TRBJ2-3	TGTGCCAGCAGCTTAAATGGGGGGGGACTCACAGATACGCAGTATTTT	CASSLNGGGLTDTQYF
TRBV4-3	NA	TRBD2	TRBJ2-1	TGCGCCAGCAGCCAAGATCTCCCAGCGGGGGGGGTCAATGAGCAGTTCTTC	CASSQDLPAGGVNEQFF
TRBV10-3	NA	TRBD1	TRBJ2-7	TGTGCCATCAGTGAGGTCCGACAGGGGGCCTACGAGCAGTACTTC	CAISEVRQGAYEQYF
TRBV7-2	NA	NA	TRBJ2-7	TGTGCCAGCAGCTACCGACTAGGACCCTACGAGCAGTACTTC	CASSYRLGPYEQYF
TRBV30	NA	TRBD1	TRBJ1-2	TGTGCCTGGACTAATCCGGGACAGCCCGAAGGTAATGGCTACACCTTC	CAWTNPGQPEGNGYTF
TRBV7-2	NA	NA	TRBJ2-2	TGTGCCAGCAGCTTAGCCGCCGGGGAGCTGTTTTTT	CASSLAAGELFF
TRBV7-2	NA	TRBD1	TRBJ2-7	TGTGCCAGCAGCTCCTACCGGGACAGGGGGCACGAGCAGTACTTC	CASSSYRDRGHEQYF
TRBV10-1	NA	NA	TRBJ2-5	TGCGCCATCTACCCTCCGGAGACCCAGTACTTC	CAIYPPETQYF